The rows below give T cell receptor beta chains drawn from one sample of a study of blood T cell repertoires in COVID-19. Sequencing was performed with immunoSEQ multiplex PCR; in TCRdb, only in-frame clones are kept and a portion is missing. The table shows 470,000 or so clones, with 70% to 90% occurring only once. Sequencing was done on a sample of PBMCs or T cells enriched from blood (not recorded which). These receptors all stem from a young woman with acute COVID-19. The CDR3 runs from the conserved cysteine through the conserved F or W. D genes are given only for firm matches.

V gene	D gene	J gene	CDR3 protein	CDR3 DNA
TRBV3-1/TRBV3-2	.	TRBJ2-6	CASSQTESGANVLTF	TGTGCCAGCAGCCAGACAGAATCTGGGGCCAACGTCCTGACTTTC
TRBV4-3	.	TRBJ2-5	CASSQDYSPVTTGTQYF	TGCGCCAGCAGCCAAGATTATTCACCCGTTACGACGGGGACCCAGTACTTC
TRBV6-5	.	TRBJ1-5	CASRRGTSDNQPQHF	TGTGCCAGCAGGCGCGGGACTTCAGACAATCAGCCCCAGCATTTT
TRBV27	.	TRBJ1-2	CASMSQGYGYTF	TGTGCCAGCATGAGCCAGGGATATGGCTACACCTTC
TRBV7-2	.	TRBJ1-5	CASSQSQVSNQPQHF	TGTGCCAGCAGCCAAAGCCAGGTCAGCAATCAGCCCCAGCATTTT
TRBV11-3	.	TRBJ2-3	CASSLGVGPDTQYF	TGTGCCAGCAGCTTAGGAGTTGGGCCAGATACGCAGTATTTT
TRBV10-3	.	TRBJ2-7	CAIVVESGGWNEQYF	TGTGCCATCGTGGTGGAATCTGGCGGGTGGAACGAGCAGTACTTC
TRBV3-1/TRBV3-2	TRBD1	TRBJ1-1	CASGQGSMNTEAFF	TGTGCCAGCGGACAGGGATCGATGAACACTGAAGCTTTCTTT
TRBV2	.	TRBJ1-5	CASSATAYSNQPQHF	TGTGCCAGCAGTGCTACCGCTTATAGCAATCAGCCCCAGCATTTT
TRBV9	.	TRBJ2-7	CASSVATSNEQYF	TGTGCCAGCAGCGTAGCCACCTCTAACGAGCAGTACTTC